Below, 27 T cell receptor beta chains from the same sample are listed, as sequenced in a study of brain T cells in children with intractable seizures. The data were produced by immunoSEQ multiplex PCR, yet TCRdb's version contains in-frame clones alone and is incomplete. This table has roughly 110,000 clones, around 94% appearing once. Sequences were derived from peripheral blood, sampled at surgery. These receptor sequences come from a boy in the first two years of life with hemimegalencephaly and intractable seizures.

J is TRBJ2-3 and V is TRBV11-2; no clear D gene. Germline V gene data show CDR1 as SGHAT and CDR2 as FQNNGV. The CDR3 has 18 residues. The V and J ends lost 6 bases and 2 bases respectively, with 24 bases between them. CDR3 coding DNA: TGTGCCAGCAGGTTCGGGCACTCCCAAAGATATTTCACAGATACGCAGTATTTT. Translation: CASRFGHSQRYFTDTQYF.

The chain carries TRBV20-1 and TRBJ1-2; 8 positions agree with TRBD1. CDR1 and CDR2 from the germline V gene are DFQATT and SNEGSKA (reference sequence). The CDR3 consists of 15 residues. The J segment lost 0 bases and the V segment lost 3 bases, leaving 6 bases of the junction unmatched. The CDR3 loop is CSASGRGLANYGYTF. The CDR3 region has the DNA TGCAGTGCTAGTGGCAGGGGGCTCGCTAACTATGGCTACACCTTC.

This chain uses TRBV6-1 with TRBJ1-3, with a possible D match to TRBD1 (5 bases). Trimming removed 2 bases from V and 14 bases from J, with 16 bases in between. CDR1 is MNHNS, CDR2 SASEGT, per germline. The length of the CDR3 is 13 residues. The CDR3 loop reads CASSERGGSTVYF. The CDR3 DNA reads as TGTGCCAGCAGTGAACGGGGCGGAAGTACCGTATATTTT.

The chain uses TRBV10-3 and TRBJ2-3, with a tentative D call TRBD2 (5 bases). The CDR3 loop spans 13 amino acids. Trimming took 3 bases from V and 2 from J, leaving 6 bases between them. Per germline, CDR1 ENHRY and CDR2 SYGVKD. In DNA, the CDR3 is TGTGCCATCAGTGACCGGGACACAGATACGCAGTATTTT. This gives the protein CAISDRDTDTQYF.

The chain links TRBV4-1 to TRBJ1-1; 7 bases align to TRBD1. CDR1 is MGHRA and CDR2 is YSYEKL in the germline V gene. The CDR3 runs to 13 residues. V dropped 1 base and J dropped 4; count of bases not matched to a gene: 0. The CDR3 here is CASSQGQGTEAFF. CDR3 DNA: TGCGCCAGCAGCCAAGGACAGGGCACTGAAGCTTTCTTT.

This chain uses TRBV18 with TRBJ2-3, with D perhaps matching TRBD1 (6 bases). The CDR3 is 14 residues long. Germline V gene data show CDR1 as KGHSH and CDR2 as LQKENI. V was cut by 4 bases and J by 4 bases, with 12 bases left in between. CDR3 residues: CASSLITGSDTQYF. CDR3 nucleotides: TGTGCCAGCTCACTGATAACAGGGTCAGATACGCAGTATTTT.

This chain links TRBV5-1 with TRBJ2-7; the match to TRBD2 covers 11 bases. This CDR3 has 15 residues. V shed 1 base, J shed 0 bases, and the junction held 0 bases outside the gene matches. The V gene's germline CDR1 is SGHRS and CDR2 YFSETQ. The CDR3 loop is CASSLTSGSSYEQYF. The CDR3 bases are TGCGCCAGCAGCTTGACTAGCGGGAGCTCCTACGAGCAGTACTTC.

V is TRBV3-1 (or the pseudogene TRBV3-2) and J is TRBJ2-1, with D hard to call. CDR1 LGHDT and CDR2 YNNKEL come from the germline V gene (reference sequence). V lost 4 bases and J 5 bases, leaving 12 bases between the germline ends. This CDR3 spans 14 amino acids. The CDR3 sequence is CASSPFPSHNEQFF. The CDR3 DNA follows: TGTGCCAGCAGCCCATTCCCGAGTCACAATGAGCAGTTCTTC.

The V gene is TRBV3-1 (or the pseudogene TRBV3-2), the J gene TRBJ2-2; 7 positions agree with TRBD2. With 4 bases clipped from V and 1 base from J, the junction kept 6 bases outside the gene matches. Germline values: CDR1 LGHDT, CDR2 YNNKEL (reference sequence). The CDR3 is 16 amino acids. The chain's CDR3 is CASSLPLAMNTGELFF. The CDR3 nucleotides are TGTGCCAGCAGCCTACCACTAGCGATGAACACCGGGGAGCTGTTTTTT.

The chain recombines TRBV29-1 with TRBJ2-1, with TRBD1 identical over 11 bases. Per the germline V gene, CDR1 is SQVTM and CDR2 is ANQGSEA. CDR3 length: 14 amino acids. V shed 6 bases, J shed 5 bases, and the junction held 6 bases outside the gene matches. The CDR3 protein is CSVPDRGQHNEQFF. CDR3 nucleotide sequence: TGCAGCGTACCGGACAGGGGGCAGCACAATGAGCAGTTCTTC.

The genes are TRBV29-1 and TRBJ2-5, with 10 bases matching TRBD1. The CDR3 contains 14 residues. The junction had 5 bases not matched to a gene; V was cut back by 4 bases and J by 3 bases. The germline V gene encodes CDR1 SQVTM and CDR2 ANQGSEA. CDR3 in DNA: TGCAGCGTTGGGGGACAGGGGACCGAAGAGACCCAGTACTTC. Amino acids: CSVGGQGTEETQYF.

This chain connects TRBV6-5 to TRBJ2-7; TRBD1 might be the D (5 bases). The CDR3 covers 15 residues. V was shortened by 7 bases and J by 5 bases, with 21 bases between the two germline ends. CDR1 and CDR2 (germline): MNHEY, SVGAGI. CDR3 amino acids: CASTSPMGRANEQYF. DNA for the CDR3: TGTGCCAGCACCAGTCCGATGGGCAGGGCGAACGAGCAGTACTTC.

The chain carries TRBV5-1 and TRBJ2-2; 11 nucleotides agree with TRBD2. V dropped 4 bases and J dropped 4; count of bases not matched to a gene: 6. This CDR3 has 16 residues. Germline values: CDR1 SGHRS, CDR2 YFSETQ. The CDR3 reads CASSHSSGRGTGELFF. The CDR3 DNA reads as TGCGCCAGCAGCCACAGTAGCGGGAGGGGCACCGGGGAGCTGTTTTTT.

The chain is built from TRBV5-5 and TRBJ2-6; no firm D call. The V end lost 2 bases, the J end lost 1 base, and 4 bases lay between the germline ends. The CDR3 runs to 14 residues. Germline V gene lookup returns CDR1 SGHKS and CDR2 YYEKEE (reference sequence). CDR3 sequence (DNA): TGTGCCAGCAGCTTAGTATCTGGGGCCAACGTCCTGACTTTC. Its protein is CASSLVSGANVLTF.

CDR3 sequence reads: CASWGGTTDTQYF. Written as DNA, the CDR3 is TGTGCCAGTTGGGGGGGGACCACAGATACGCAGTATTTT. The chain carries TRBV5-4 and TRBJ2-3; 7 nucleotides align to TRBD2. Per germline, CDR1 SGHNT and CDR2 YYREEE (reference sequence). V lost 8 bases to trimming and J lost 2 bases; unmatched junction nucleotides: 5. The CDR3 is made up of 13 amino acids.

The chain is built from TRBV5-8 and TRBJ1-2; tentative D call: TRBD1 (5 bases). V lost 2 bases and J lost 6, with 14 bases in between. Germline CDR1 and CDR2: SGHTS and YDEGEE. The CDR3 sequence is 14 residues long. CDR3 sequence reads: CASSFRASSHGYTF. CDR3 coding DNA: TGTGCCAGCAGCTTCAGGGCTTCATCCCATGGCTACACCTTC.

J is TRBJ2-3 and V is TRBV12-5, with D tentatively TRBD2 (7 bases). This CDR3 spans 16 amino acids. CDR1 and CDR2 (germline): LGHNT, FRNRAP. Trimming took 0 bases from V and 3 from J, leaving 13 bases between them. CDR3 region: CASGLVTGGRTDTQYF. Written as DNA, the CDR3 is TGTGCTAGTGGTTTGGTTACGGGGGGCAGGACAGATACGCAGTATTTT.

CDR3 residues: CASSVSGANTIYF. The CDR3 nucleotides are TGTGCCAGCAGCGTTTCAGGGGCAAACACCATATATTTT. This chain joins TRBV9 and TRBJ1-3, with a tentative D call TRBD1 (6 bases). The CDR3 is 13 amino acids. Looked up from germline, CDR1 is SGDLS and CDR2 is YYNGEE. The V end was cut by 2 bases, the J end by 6 bases, with 9 bases between.

This clone was found once. The V call is TRBV6-5, the J call TRBJ2-7, with D perhaps matching TRBD1 (7 bases). The CDR3 has 13 amino acids. The germline V gene has CDR1 MNHEY and CDR2 SVGAGI. Trimming stripped 6 bases from V and 1 base from J, with 10 bases between. As DNA, the CDR3 is TGTGCCAGCAGGGCGGGACAGTCCTACGAGCAGTACTTC. This gives the protein CASRAGQSYEQYF.

The rearrangement uses TRBV27 and TRBJ2-7; tentatively, D is TRBD1 (5 bases). Trimming cost V 10 bases and J 0 bases, with 10 bases left between them. This CDR3 contains 12 residues. Looked up from germline, CDR1 is MNHEY and CDR2 is SMNVEV (reference sequence). In nucleotides, the CDR3 is TGTGCCACCAAAGGGGCCTCCTACGAGCAGTACTTC. Its translation is CATKGASYEQYF.

CDR3 sequence: CASRRLAGGEETQYF. DNA of the CDR3: TGTGCCAGCAGACGACTAGCGGGAGGCGAAGAGACCCAGTACTTC. The gene calls are TRBV6-5 and TRBJ2-5; 13 bases line up with TRBD2. V shed 6 bases and J 3 bases; nucleotides not matched to a gene: 4. CDR3 length equals 15 residues. CDR1 MNHEY and CDR2 SVGAGI come from the germline V gene.

J is TRBJ2-7 and V is TRBV6-5; D unclear. V was shortened by 0 bases and J by 3 bases, with 9 bases between the two germline ends. Germline assignment: CDR1 MNHEY and CDR2 SVGAGI. This CDR3 has 14 amino acids. The CDR3 DNA sequence: TGTGCCAGCAGTTACTCGGGTGGGGACTACGAGCAGTACTTC. Its protein product is CASSYSGGDYEQYF.

The chain joins TRBV12-3 or TRBV12-4 to TRBJ2-2; D may be TRBD1 or TRBD2 (5 bases each). This CDR3 is built from 12 residues. V was cut by 8 bases and J by 6 bases, with 10 bases left in between. This CDR3 is CASGRDAGELFF. The CDR3 DNA is TGTGCCAGCGGAAGGGACGCCGGGGAGCTGTTTTTT.

This chain joins TRBV6-2 or TRBV6-3 and TRBJ2-2; D remains unclear. The V end lost 6 bases, the J end lost 1 base, and 9 bases lay between the germline ends. Per the germline V gene, CDR1 is MNHEY and CDR2 is SVGEGT. The CDR3 is 14 residues long. The CDR3 is CASSQARNTGELFF. CDR3 nucleotide sequence: TGTGCCAGCAGCCAGGCACGGAACACCGGGGAGCTGTTTTTT.

The rearrangement uses TRBV19 and TRBJ2-1, with 10 nucleotides matching TRBD1. CDR1 is LNHDA and CDR2 is SQIVND in the germline V gene (reference sequence). J was trimmed by 0 bases and V by 3 bases; bases with no gene match: 2. This CDR3 has 16 amino acids. CDR3 in amino acids: CASSMGQGSSYNEQFF. The DNA for the CDR3 is TGTGCCAGTAGTATGGGACAGGGGAGCTCCTACAATGAGCAGTTCTTC.

This clone was seen a few times. The chain links TRBV7-2 to TRBJ1-1; D not certain. Per the germline V gene, CDR1 is SGHTA and CDR2 is FQGNSA. The CDR3 has 15 amino acids. V lost 1 base, J lost 1 base, and 10 bases lay in between. CDR3 sequence (DNA): TGTGCCAGCAGCTTAGATGCAGGTCCGAACACTGAAGCTTTCTTT. Its translation: CASSLDAGPNTEAFF.

This clone was counted between two and nine times. V gene TRBV27 combines with J gene TRBJ1-1; 8 bases map to TRBD1. Per the germline V gene, CDR1 is MNHEY and CDR2 is SMNVEV (reference sequence). Trimming at V came to 6 bases and at J to 8 bases, leaving 17 bases not matched to a gene. The CDR3 is 16 amino acids. In nucleotides, the CDR3 is TGTGCCAGCAGCCCGACAGGGGCGCTAGGTTCCAGAGAAGCTTTCTTT. It specifies CASSPTGALGSREAFF.